This is a list of T cell receptor beta chains from one sample in a study of shared clonotypes between healthy human individuals. Assay: immunoSEQ multiplex PCR; the TCRdb copy retains only in-frame clones and omits some. The data contain about 1 million clones, approximately 72% of them singletons. The material sequenced was memory CD4+ T cells sorted from blood. These receptors all come from a man aged 18 to 30 in good health. Each CDR3 is given with its conserved first and last residue. A D gene is named only where the DNA matches it firmly. A clone size is listed for some rows: how often the clone was seen (once, few, many), or a class if it is expanded.

J,V,size,D,DNA,CDR3
TRBJ2-3,TRBV7-2,NA,TRBD1,TGTGCCAGCAGCTTTGGGGGACAGGGCACAGATACGCAGTATTTT,CASSFGGQGTDTQYF
TRBJ1-3,TRBV30,NA,NA,TGTGCCTGGAGTGGCGGGACGCCGCCCATGGGCACCATATATTTT,CAWSGGTPPMGTIYF
TRBJ2-5,TRBV19,few,TRBD2,TGTGCCAGTAGTCCTAGCGGATTTCAGACCCAGTACTTC,CASSPSGFQTQYF
TRBJ2-7,TRBV2,NA,TRBD2,TGTGCCAGCAATCAAGCGGGGTCCTCCTACGAGCAGTACTTC,CASNQAGSSYEQYF
TRBJ2-7,TRBV25-1,NA,NA,TGTGCCAGCAGCGAATATAATAGTATCCGGGATTTAACCGTCGAGCAGTACTTC,CASSEYNSIRDLTVEQYF
TRBJ2-4,TRBV4-3,NA,NA,TGCGCCAGCAGCCAAGGGTCTGGGATTTCCAAAAACATTCAGTACTTC,CASSQGSGISKNIQYF
TRBJ1-2,TRBV6-5,NA,TRBD1,TGTGCCAGCAGTTACTCGACAGGGGGAAGCTATGGCTACACCTTC,CASSYSTGGSYGYTF
TRBJ2-1,TRBV7-3,NA,NA,TGTGCCAGCAGCACCTCAGCGAGCTTGGAGCAGTTCTTC,CASSTSASLEQFF
TRBJ1-1,TRBV2,NA,NA,TGTGCCAGCAGTGAAGCGATAACTACAACTGAAGCTTTCTTT,CASSEAITTTEAFF
TRBJ2-3,TRBV9,NA,NA,TGTGCCAGCAGCGTCGGCAGGGACAACACAGATACGCAGTATTTT,CASSVGRDNTDTQYF
TRBJ2-6,TRBV11-3,NA,TRBD2,TGTGCCAGTTCTAGCGGGTCTGGGGCCAACGTCCTGACTTTC,CASSSGSGANVLTF
TRBJ1-5,TRBV30,few,NA,TGTGCCTGGACCAAGGGCCCAGGGCCCCAGCATTTT,CAWTKGPGPQHF
TRBJ2-3,TRBV6-5,once,TRBD2,TGTGCCAGCAGTTCTAGCGGGGGGGCTAAGGATACGCAGTATTTT,CASSSSGGAKDTQYF
TRBJ1-1,TRBV10-2,NA,TRBD1,TGCGCCAGCACCGGACAGGGGGCCACTGAAGCTTTCTTT,CASTGQGATEAFF
TRBJ1-2,TRBV7-9,NA,NA,TGTGCCAGCAGCTTAGTTGGAGGTGAAGGCTACACCTTC,CASSLVGGEGYTF
TRBJ2-7,TRBV20-1,NA,NA,TGCAGTGCTAGTGAGGGGTACGAGCAGTACTTC,CSASEGYEQYF
TRBJ1-2,TRBV5-2,NA,NA,TGTGCCAGACGAAAGACCTATGGCTACACCTTC,CARRKTYGYTF
TRBJ2-3,TRBV20-1,NA,NA,TGCAGTGCCCGAAAGGATACGCAGTATTTT,CSARKDTQYF
TRBJ1-3,TRBV7-2,NA,TRBD1,TGTGCCAGCAGCTTATTTCCCGGGACAGGGGGAAACACCATATATTTT,CASSLFPGTGGNTIYF
TRBJ1-6,TRBV6-5,NA,NA,TGTGCCAGCGGCCTGACAGTGGATAATTCACCCCTCCACTTT,CASGLTVDNSPLHF
TRBJ1-4,TRBV10-3,NA,NA,TGTGCCATCAGTGAGTCGATGGGGTCCCTTAATGAAAAACTGTTTTTT,CAISESMGSLNEKLFF
TRBJ2-3,TRBV27,NA,TRBD2,TGTGCCAGCAGCCGACTAGCGGGGGCCTCAGATACGCAGTATTTT,CASSRLAGASDTQYF
TRBJ1-6,TRBV5-1,NA,TRBD1,TGCGCCAGCAGCCTTACAGGGGAGAGCTTTTCACCCCTCCACTTT,CASSLTGESFSPLHF
TRBJ2-4,TRBV19,few,NA,TGTGCCAGTAGTATACAGGGCCCCAAAAACATTCAGTACTTC,CASSIQGPKNIQYF
TRBJ1-6,TRBV4-3,NA,NA,TGCGCCAGCAGCCAAGAAGCCGGTTGGAGCTCCTATAATTCACCCCTCCACTTT,CASSQEAGWSSYNSPLHF
TRBJ1-2,TRBV25-1,NA,TRBD1,TGTGCCAGCAGGCAACAGGGGGATGCTTTTGGCTACACCTTC,CASRQQGDAFGYTF
TRBJ1-2,TRBV14,NA,NA,TGTGCCAGCAGCCGCGGAGGGAGCCCCCTCTATGGCTACACCTTC,CASSRGGSPLYGYTF
TRBJ1-3,TRBV7-8,NA,TRBD1,TGTGCCAGCAGCTTGACCGGGACAGGAGGGAACGGAAACACCATATATTTT,CASSLTGTGGNGNTIYF
TRBJ2-2,TRBV5-4,few,NA,TGTGCCAGCAGCTTGGATGGTAGGGAGCTGTTTTTT,CASSLDGRELFF
TRBJ2-7,TRBV30,NA,NA,TGTGCCTGCCGGCCATCTAACTCCTACGAGCAGTACTTC,CACRPSNSYEQYF
TRBJ1-5,TRBV19,NA,NA,TGTGCCAGTAGTTCCTCAGTAGGCGGTCAGCCCCAGCATTTT,CASSSSVGGQPQHF
TRBJ1-4,TRBV6-6,NA,NA,TGTGCCAGCAGTTACCTTATTGCGGAAAAACTGTTTTTT,CASSYLIAEKLFF
TRBJ2-1,TRBV9,once,NA,TGTGCCAGCAGCTCGACAGGTAACTCCTACAATGAGCAGTTCTTC,CASSSTGNSYNEQFF
TRBJ1-1,TRBV6-5,once,NA,TGTGCCAGCGCCACCTGGAGCACTGAAGCTTTCTTT,CASATWSTEAFF
TRBJ1-1,TRBV11-2,NA,NA,TGTGCCAGCAGCTTAACACCAAACACTGAAGCTTTCTTT,CASSLTPNTEAFF
TRBJ2-2,TRBV5-1,many,TRBD1,TGCGCCAGCAGCTCCACCGCCGCGACAGGGGGCACCGGGGAGCTGTTTTTT,CASSSTAATGGTGELFF
TRBJ2-3,TRBV10-1,many,TRBD1,TGCGCCAGCAACCAGGGGGCACCTATCCCCAGCACAGATACGCAGTATTTT,CASNQGAPIPSTDTQYF
TRBJ1-3,TRBV5-4,few,NA,TGTGCCAGCAGCTTAGGGGCCGATCAGGGGAACACCATATATTTT,CASSLGADQGNTIYF
TRBJ1-6,TRBV28,NA,NA,TGTGCCAGCATTGCAGCCGTCGGTGAAAATTCACCCCTCCACTTT,CASIAAVGENSPLHF
TRBJ2-7,TRBV10-3,once,NA,TGTGCCATCAGCCCCGCCGGGACGCGTGGCGAGCAGTACTTC,CAISPAGTRGEQYF
TRBJ1-3,TRBV14,NA,NA,TGTGCCAGCAGCCATATAAGCTCTGGAAACACCATATATTTT,CASSHISSGNTIYF
TRBJ1-1,TRBV27,NA,NA,TGTGCCAGCAGTCCTTATACCCGCCCTGGCGCTGAAGCTTTCTTT,CASSPYTRPGAEAFF
TRBJ2-2,TRBV19,NA,NA,TGTGCCAGTAGTATCCCCTGGAACACCGGGGAGCTGTTTTTT,CASSIPWNTGELFF